Below, 16 T cell receptor beta chains from the same sample are listed, as sequenced in a study of cytomegalovirus exposure and HLA in healthy donors. Clones were read by immunoSEQ multiplex PCR, and TCRdb kept only the in-frame ones, dropping some. The sample records about 110,000 clones, more than 90% being singletons. Material for sequencing was PBMCs. The source is a woman aged 18-29 years in good health and CMV-seronegative.

This clone turned up a few times. This chain links TRBV7-8 with TRBJ1-2; no clear D gene. This CDR3 spans 14 amino acids. The germline V and J ends were trimmed by 5 bases and 4 bases, with 14 bases remaining between them. Germline V gene data show CDR1 as SGHVS and CDR2 as FQNEAQ. The CDR3 nucleotides read TGTGCCAGCAGCCCCGGTTTACCCGTCTATGGCTACACCTTC. Its translation is CASSPGLPVYGYTF.

V is TRBV9 and J is TRBJ2-2; 7 nucleotides line up with TRBD1. V shed 3 bases and J 5 bases; nucleotides not matched to a gene: 7. The CDR3 totals 15 residues. Germline assignment: CDR1 SGDLS and CDR2 YYNGEE. The CDR3: CASSDEGAGTGELFF. CDR3 sequence (DNA): TGTGCCAGCAGCGACGAGGGGGCGGGTACCGGGGAGCTGTTTTTT. The entire variable domain, with the rest obtained from reference TRBV9 and TRBJ2-2, is as follows: DSGVTQTPKHLITATGQRVTLRCSPRSGDLSVYWYQQSLDQGLQFLIQYYNGEERAKGNILERFSAQQFPDLHSELNLSSLELGDSALYFCASSDEGAGTGELFFGEGSRLTVL.

The V gene is TRBV7-6, the J gene TRBJ2-1; 11 bases line up with TRBD2. Unmatched junction bases numbered 7, after V lost 5 bases and J lost 7 bases. Germline assignment: CDR1 SGHVS and CDR2 FNYEAQ. CDR3 length: 15 amino acids. In DNA form, the CDR3 reads TGTGCCAGCAGCCGTCTAGCGGGGGGCCTAAATGAGCAGTTCTTC. Translating gives CASSRLAGGLNEQFF.

The CDR3 reads CASSSTGDYGYTF. The CDR3 DNA is TGCGCCAGCAGCTCGACAGGTGACTATGGCTACACCTTC. The chain has TRBV5-1 and TRBJ1-2; D might be TRBD1 (6 bases). The germline V and J ends were trimmed by 3 bases and 3 bases, with 9 bases remaining between them. CDR3 size: 13 residues. The germline gives CDR1 SGHRS, CDR2 YFSETQ.

This clone came up once. The chain has TRBV27 and TRBJ2-5; TRBD2 matches at 10 bases. Germline V gene lookup returns CDR1 MNHEY and CDR2 SMNVEV (reference sequence). The V segment lost 3 bases and the J segment 5 bases; nucleotides outside the gene matches: 9. This CDR3 has 16 residues. The CDR3 loop reads CASSFSSGGAAETQYF. CDR3 sequence (DNA): TGTGCCAGCAGTTTTTCGAGCGGGGGGGCGGCGGAGACCCAGTACTTC.

The chain uses TRBV5-1 and TRBJ2-5, with D unresolved. V gave up 4 bases and J gave up 0 bases, with 7 bases separating them. The CDR3 is made up of 13 amino acids. CDR1 is SGHRS, CDR2 YFSETQ, per germline. The CDR3 nucleotides read TGCGCCAGCAGCCTAATGTACCAAGAGACCCAGTACTTC. This sequence encodes CASSLMYQETQYF.

The chain uses TRBV4-2 and TRBJ2-5; TRBD2 agrees at 11 bases. Looked up from germline, CDR1 is LGHNA and CDR2 is YNFKEQ. Trimming took 0 bases from V and 5 from J; bases not matched to a gene: 5. This CDR3 contains 16 residues. The CDR3: CASSQEGSGGAETQYF. The CDR3 coding sequence is TGTGCCAGCAGCCAAGAAGGTAGCGGGGGGGCGGAGACCCAGTACTTC.

The chain uses TRBV2 and TRBJ2-7, with 7 bases that match TRBD1. With 1 base clipped from V and 4 bases from J, the junction kept 10 bases outside the gene matches. CDR1 and CDR2 (germline): SNHLY, FYNNEI. This CDR3 has 16 residues. The CDR3 DNA follows: TGTGCCAGCAGTGAAGGGTGGACGTCAGGGGGATACGAGCAGTACTTC. It codes for CASSEGWTSGGYEQYF.

The rearrangement links TRBV11-2 to TRBJ2-1; 8 bases map to TRBD2. In germline, CDR1 is SGHAT, CDR2 FQNNGV. With 0 bases clipped from V and 7 bases from J, the junction kept 14 bases outside the gene matches. The CDR3 consists of 18 residues. For the CDR3, the DNA is TGTGCCAGCAGCTTAGACCGGCCTGTCGGGGGGGGCGTAAATGAGCAGTTCTTC. Translation gives CASSLDRPVGGGVNEQFF. The full variable domain, its missing parts supplied by reference TRBV11-2 and TRBJ2-1, is EAGVAQSPRYKIIEKRQSVAFWCNPISGHATLYWYQQILGQGPKLLIQFQNNGVVDDSQLPKDRFSAERLKGVDSTLKIQPAKLEDSAVYLCASSLDRPVGGGVNEQFFGPGTRLTVL.

The rearrangement joins TRBV5-1 to TRBJ2-7, with 9 bases aligning to TRBD2. In germline, CDR1 is SGHRS, CDR2 YFSETQ. V trimming: 1 base; J trimming: 0 bases; junction bases outside the gene matches: 2. This CDR3 comprises 15 residues. This CDR3 is CASSLSGGLSYEQYF. CDR3 nucleotide sequence: TGCGCCAGCAGCTTGAGCGGGGGGCTCTCCTACGAGCAGTACTTC.

The CDR3 region is CASSLVGARVDTQYF. The CDR3 DNA is TGTGCCAGCAGCTTAGTTGGGGCCCGAGTAGATACGCAGTATTTT. V usage is TRBV7-9 and J usage is TRBJ2-3; a weak D match, TRBD1 (5 bases). V was shortened by 1 base and J by 5 bases, with 13 bases between the two germline ends. This CDR3 comprises 15 residues. The germline V gene encodes CDR1 SEHNR and CDR2 FQNEAQ (reference sequence).

The chain employs TRBV19 and TRBJ1-5, with 7 bases that match TRBD1. CDR3 length: 16 amino acids. From germline, CDR1 is LNHDA and CDR2 SQIVND (reference sequence). V trimming: 7 bases; J trimming: 0 bases; junction bases outside the gene matches: 9. CDR3 sequence (DNA): TGTGCCAGTACCGCGAACAGGGGTTATAGCAATCAGCCCCAGCATTTT. This translates into CASTANRGYSNQPQHF. Full variable domain (remainder filled in from reference TRBV19 and TRBJ1-5): DGGITQSPKYLFRKEGQNVTLSCEQNLNHDAMYWYRQDPGQGLRLIYYSQIVNDFQKGDIAEGYSVSREKKESFPLTVTSAQKNPTAFYLCASTANRGYSNQPQHFGDGTRLSIL.

J is TRBJ1-2 and V is TRBV14; 11 nucleotides line up with TRBD1. V lost 5 bases and J lost 8; bases outside the gene matches: 10. The germline CDR1 and CDR2 sequences are SGHDN and FVKESK. CDR3 length: 15 residues. DNA of the CDR3: TGTGCCAGCAGCAACGGACAGGGGGCGCCGGGAGGCTACACCTTC. As protein: CASSNGQGAPGGYTF.

The V call is TRBV5-1, the J call TRBJ2-3, with TRBD2 as a possible D gene (5 bases). The CDR3 spans 15 residues. The V and J ends lost 3 bases and 3 bases respectively, with 14 bases between them. Germline loops: CDR1 SGHRS, CDR2 YFSETQ. CDR3 region: CASSSWGDGTDTQYF. CDR3 nucleotide sequence: TGCGCCAGCAGCTCGTGGGGAGATGGGACAGATACGCAGTATTTT. Based on the CDR3 plus reference TRBV5-1 and TRBJ2-3, the full variable domain is KAGVTQTPRYLIKTRGQQVTLSCSPISGHRSVSWYQQTPGQGLQFLFEYFSETQRNKGNFPGRFSGRQFSNSRSEMNVSTLELGDSALYLCASSSWGDGTDTQYFGPGTRLTVL.

The CDR3 DNA reads TGTGCCAGCAGTGAAGGGGCCCCACGCTATTCACCCCTCCACTTT. Translating it yields CASSEGAPRYSPLHF. This chain joins TRBV6-1 and TRBJ1-6; the D is unclear. Germline V lookup: CDR1 MNHNS, CDR2 SASEGT. V was cut by 1 base and J by 8 bases, with 12 bases left in between. The CDR3 covers 15 residues.

This clone came up once. The gene calls are TRBV5-1 and TRBJ1-4; possibly TRBD1 for D (6 bases). The germline V gene has CDR1 SGHRS and CDR2 YFSETQ. Between the trimmed V and J ends, which lost 2 bases and 3 bases, there was a span of 11 bases. CDR3 length: 15 amino acids. DNA of the CDR3: TGCGCCAGCAGCTTAGGGGGGGCGGCTAATGAAAAACTGTTTTTT. Residues: CASSLGGAANEKLFF.